This paragraph covers one T cell receptor beta chain sequence. This clonotype showed up just a few times. Its antigen is unknown. No much larger clone is present one base from it, and per-base qualities are unavailable. The 40 or so donors, aged 6 to 90 years, were systemically healthy Caucasian individuals from Russia. Each donor gave 8 to 10 milliliters of peripheral blood, drawn into EDTA-treated Vacutainer tubes. Ficoll-Paque density-gradient centrifugation was used to isolate PBMCs, with at least 7 million per sample. Total RNA was extracted from PBMCs with Trizol reagent, with at least 5 micrograms obtained per sample. The percentages of naive CD45RAhigh/CD27high T cells were determined by flow cytometry on a PBMC aliquot from every donor. Preparation of the library involved 5' RACE. For sequencing, an Illumina HiSeq 2500 was employed. A second PCR of roughly 7 to 11 cycles was run with a J-beta primer mix and a sample-barcoded 5' primer. A unique molecular identifier was introduced onto each TCR beta cDNA molecule by a template-switch 5' adaptor carrying 12 random nucleotides. At least 2.5 million CDR3-containing paired-end reads were obtained from each sample. First-strand cDNA synthesis was performed from all RNA using the Mint cDNA synthesis kit, with priming by a TRBC-specific oligonucleotide. After uracil-DNA glycosylase treatment, a first 18-cycle PCR used universal primers M1SS and BC2_uni_R on all cDNA. The original pipeline was this. For normalization, 1 million high-quality reads were randomly selected from each sample, with every read carrying a distinct molecular identifier. Instead of being binned into consensus sequences, reads that shared molecular identifiers were thrown out. MiTCR, set to a Q25 quality threshold and the strictest error-elimination algorithm, was used for CDR3 identification, clonotype clustering and error correction. Lower-bound total TCR beta diversity was estimated with a nonparametric unseen species model using Euler transformation. TCRdb trimmed the raw reads at Q25, called clones with MiXCR and kept productive beta chains. Each entry merges the rows of one CDR3 protein and shows their most common DNA and genes. TCRdb, rather than the study authors, made the V and J calls. The sample yields some 930,000 distinct CDR3 sequences; almost 30% were counted once. The ten biggest clones cover roughly 10% of the sample.

This entry comes from a study of blood T cells in healthy people across ages (dated by TCRdb to 2014 to 2015). Regarding the study in general: In model experiments, roughly one uniquely barcoded TCR beta cDNA molecule per two T cells was captured by template switching. The study measured age-related changes in TCR beta repertoire diversity using deep sequencing normalized with unique cDNA molecular identifiers. Two additional independent replicas of 1 million unique cDNA reads from the same blood draw were analyzed for two donors (one aged 18 to 30 and one aged 80 or older). The donors were split into four age groups: young (average about 15 years), middle-aged (roughly 42), aged (roughly 60) and long-lived (more than 80). Paper-wide results and their limitations: Estimates of total diversity based on one million sequenced T cells were regarded as lower bounds and as underestimates. Because the CMV infection status of the donors was unknown, age-related changes in expanded clonotypes may potentially have been confounded. Compared with the aged group, more naive CD4+ T cells, fewer expanded clones and increased TCR diversity were shown by the long-lived group, suggesting age selection. A strong correlation was found between observed TCR beta diversity and the percentage of naive T cells measured by flow cytometry. Since profiling was done on bulk unsorted PBMCs, naive and antigen-experienced compartments could not be conclusively compared. Observed TCR beta diversity per million T cells fell roughly linearly with age, and a significant reduction was already apparent by age around 39.

According to the germline V gene, CDR1 reads SGHRS and CDR2 reads YFSETQ. V drops 4 bases and J drops 10 bases, leaving 14 bases in between. Reading from cysteine to phenylalanine, the CDR3 counts 12 amino acids. The kept DNA is CDR3 alone, 36 bases in frame from the first base. The sample also formed part of further work on T cells of mothers and their children. The second paper states: Donors were nine systemically healthy Caucasian individuals: three mothers and their six children. cDNA synthesis consumed the entire amount of extracted RNA, loaded at approximately 1.6 ug RNA in each 15 ul reaction. In the second PCR, the M1S primer introduced both the sample barcodes and 2-4 random nucleotides. More than 8 million TCR beta CDR3 reads were obtained from each mother, and several million reads were obtained from each child. In both related and unrelated pairs, thymic selection shapes the output of TCR recombination in a similar way, with inherited differences having only a minor effect. Normalized repertoire overlap in related mother-child pairs was always slightly higher than in unrelated mother-child pairs, but the difference was never significant. With a sensitivity of about 100 clones per million clonotypes, no persistent microchimeric T cell clones were detected. In the study, deep NGS was used to compare the TCR beta repertoires of mothers and children, and features distinguishing related mother-child pairs from unrelated individuals were sought. The mean age was 40 +/- 4 years for the mothers and approximately 11 +/- 4 years for the children. After adapter ligation with NEBNext reagents, the libraries were sequenced on Illumina HiSeq 2000 with 100+100 nt paired-end reads. To avoid cross-contamination, the mother libraries and the child libraries were prepared a month apart and sequenced in separate runs. Between roughly 500,000 and 2,300,000 distinct TCR beta clonotypes were identified per donor. Naive TCR beta clonotypes were estimated from low-frequency clonotypes matched to each donor's FACS-determined naive share, without sorting.

The V and J segments used are TRBV5-1 and TRBJ1-1, with TRBD1 perhaps the D gene, on 5 matching bases. This clonotype was sampled from a woman aged 40 to 50 in good health. Sample: blood. CDR3 reads: CASSPRGGAAFF. The DNA sequence is given as TGCGCCAGCAGCCCGAGGGGCGGCGCAGCTTTCTTT.